The entry below gives a single T cell receptor beta chain sequence along with its context. The data are from a study of a mutant IDH1 vaccine in newly diagnosed glioma. Study in general: A roughly 60% male, approximately 38% female split and a mean age of about 44 years characterized treated patients. Pretreatment consisted of radiotherapy, temozolomide, or both, with most receiving both.

Here immunoSEQ multiplex PCR was the method, and the copy in TCRdb shows in-frame clones only, minus some. The sample consists of fewer than 100,000 clones, roughly 90% of them appearing once. Documented time point: baseline, week 1 (first vaccination visit). The treatment is: pre-vaccination baseline after standard-of-care therapy. Donor diagnoses consisted of new WHO grade 3 or 4 IDH1-mutant, ATRX-lost astrocytomas. Germline loops: CDR1 MDHEN, CDR2 SYDVKM. V was cut by 5 bases and J by 0 bases, with 14 bases left in between. CDR3 length: 15 amino acids. This TCR was recovered from a woman in her forties or fifties with glioma. Sequencing was performed on PBMCs, taken from a glioma patient treated with radiotherapy, temozolomide or both. V is TRBV28 and J is TRBJ2-7, with D unresolved. This CDR3 is CASSPHTIYSYEQYF. DNA of the CDR3: TGTGCCAGCAGTCCGCACACGATCTACTCCTACGAGCAGTACTTC.